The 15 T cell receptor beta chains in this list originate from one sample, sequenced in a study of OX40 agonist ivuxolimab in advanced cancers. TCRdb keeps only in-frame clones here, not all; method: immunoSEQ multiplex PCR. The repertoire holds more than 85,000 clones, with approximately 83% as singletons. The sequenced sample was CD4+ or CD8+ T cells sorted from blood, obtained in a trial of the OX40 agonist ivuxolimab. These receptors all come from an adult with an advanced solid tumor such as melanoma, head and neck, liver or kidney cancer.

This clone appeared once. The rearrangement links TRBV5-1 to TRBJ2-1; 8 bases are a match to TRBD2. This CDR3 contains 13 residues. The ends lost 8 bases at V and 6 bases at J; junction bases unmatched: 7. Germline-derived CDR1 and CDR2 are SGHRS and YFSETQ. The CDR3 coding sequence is TGCGCCAGTGGCGGGGGGCCAGGCAATGAGCAGTTCTTC. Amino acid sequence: CASGGGPGNEQFF.

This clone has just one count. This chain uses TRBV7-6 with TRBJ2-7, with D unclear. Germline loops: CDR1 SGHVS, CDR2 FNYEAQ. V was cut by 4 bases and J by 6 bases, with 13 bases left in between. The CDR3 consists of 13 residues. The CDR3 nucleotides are TGTGCCAGCAGCTCCCACCGGTCCAGCGAGCAGTACTTC. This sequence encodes CASSSHRSSEQYF.

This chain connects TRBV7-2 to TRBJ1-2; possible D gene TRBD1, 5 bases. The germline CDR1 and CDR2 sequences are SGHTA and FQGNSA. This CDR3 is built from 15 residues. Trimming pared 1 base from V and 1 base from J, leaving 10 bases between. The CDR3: CASSLVGGDNYGYTF. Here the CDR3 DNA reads TGTGCCAGCAGCTTAGTCGGAGGGGATAACTATGGCTACACCTTC.

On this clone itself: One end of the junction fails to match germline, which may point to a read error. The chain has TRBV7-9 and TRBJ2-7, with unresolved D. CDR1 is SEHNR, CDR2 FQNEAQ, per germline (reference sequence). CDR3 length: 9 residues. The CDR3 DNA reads TGTGCCAGCAGCTTAGAATTTACGTTC. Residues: CASSLEFTF. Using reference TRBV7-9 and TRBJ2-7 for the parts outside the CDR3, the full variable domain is DTGVSQNPRHKITKRGQNVTFRCDPISEHNRLYWYRQTLGQGPEFLTYFQNEAQLEKSRLLSDRFSAERPKGSFSTLEIQRTEQGDSAMYLCASSLEFTFGPGTRLTVT.

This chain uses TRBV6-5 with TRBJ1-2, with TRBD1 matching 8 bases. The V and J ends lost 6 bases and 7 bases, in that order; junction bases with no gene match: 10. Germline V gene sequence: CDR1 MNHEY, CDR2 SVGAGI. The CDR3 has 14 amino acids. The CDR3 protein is CASRRQGKDGGYTF. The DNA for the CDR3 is TGTGCCAGCAGAAGACAGGGGAAAGATGGTGGCTACACCTTC.

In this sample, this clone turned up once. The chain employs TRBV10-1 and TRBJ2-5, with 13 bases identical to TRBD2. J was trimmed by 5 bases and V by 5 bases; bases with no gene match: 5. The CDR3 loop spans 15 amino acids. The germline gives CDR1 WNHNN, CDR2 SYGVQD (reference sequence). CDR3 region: CASSRGLAGDETQYF. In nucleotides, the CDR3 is TGCGCCAGCAGTCGTGGACTAGCGGGAGATGAGACCCAGTACTTC.

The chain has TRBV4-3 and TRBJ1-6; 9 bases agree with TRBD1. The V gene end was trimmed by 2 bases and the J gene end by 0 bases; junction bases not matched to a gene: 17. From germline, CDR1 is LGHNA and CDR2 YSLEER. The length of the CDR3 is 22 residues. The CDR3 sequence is CASSQLRGTGLPFSSYNSPLHF. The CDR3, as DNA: TGCGCCAGCAGCCAATTACGCGGGACAGGGCTTCCCTTTAGCTCCTATAATTCACCCCTCCACTTT.

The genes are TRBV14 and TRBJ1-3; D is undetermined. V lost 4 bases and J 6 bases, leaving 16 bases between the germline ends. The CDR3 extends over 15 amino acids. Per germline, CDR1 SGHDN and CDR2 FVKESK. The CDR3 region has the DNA TGTGCCAGCAGCCCACATACACTCGCGGCAAACACCATATATTTT. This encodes CASSPHTLAANTIYF. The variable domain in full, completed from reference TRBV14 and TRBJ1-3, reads EAGVTQFPSHSVIEKGQTVTLRCDPISGHDNLYWYRRVMGKEIKFLLHFVKESKQDESGMPNNRFLAERTGGTYSTLKVQPAELEDSGVYFCASSPHTLAANTIYFGEGSWLTVV.

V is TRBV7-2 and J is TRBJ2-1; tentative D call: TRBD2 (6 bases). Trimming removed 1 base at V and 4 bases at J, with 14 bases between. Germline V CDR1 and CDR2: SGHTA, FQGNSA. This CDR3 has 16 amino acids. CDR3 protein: CASSLGAAGAYNEQFF. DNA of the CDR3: TGTGCCAGCAGCTTAGGGGCAGCGGGCGCTTACAATGAGCAGTTCTTC.

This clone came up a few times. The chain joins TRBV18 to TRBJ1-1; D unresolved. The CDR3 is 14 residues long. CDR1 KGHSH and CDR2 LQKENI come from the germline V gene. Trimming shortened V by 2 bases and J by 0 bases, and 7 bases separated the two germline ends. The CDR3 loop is CASSPGQLNTEAFF. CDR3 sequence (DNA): TGTGCCAGCTCACCAGGGCAGCTGAACACTGAAGCTTTCTTT.

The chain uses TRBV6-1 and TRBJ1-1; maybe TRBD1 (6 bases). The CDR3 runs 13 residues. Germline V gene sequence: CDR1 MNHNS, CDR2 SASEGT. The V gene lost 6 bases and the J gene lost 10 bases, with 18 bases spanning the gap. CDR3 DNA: TGTGCCAGCAGCTCCTCCCGGGACAACCCAGCTTTCTTT. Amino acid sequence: CASSSSRDNPAFF.

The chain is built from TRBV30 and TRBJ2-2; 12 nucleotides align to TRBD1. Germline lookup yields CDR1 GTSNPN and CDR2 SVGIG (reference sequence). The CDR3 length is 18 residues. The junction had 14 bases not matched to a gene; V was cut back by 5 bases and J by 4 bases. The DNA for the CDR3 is TGTGCCTGGTGTCGCCCGGGACAGGGGGCCGCGAGCACCGGGGAGCTGTTTTTT. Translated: CAWCRPGQGAASTGELFF. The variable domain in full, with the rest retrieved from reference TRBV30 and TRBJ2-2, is SQTIHQWPATLVQPVGSPLSLECTVEGTSNPNLYWYRQAAGRGLQLLFYSVGIGQISSEVPQNLSASRPQDRQFILSSKKLLLSDSGFYLCAWCRPGQGAASTGELFFGEGSRLTVL.

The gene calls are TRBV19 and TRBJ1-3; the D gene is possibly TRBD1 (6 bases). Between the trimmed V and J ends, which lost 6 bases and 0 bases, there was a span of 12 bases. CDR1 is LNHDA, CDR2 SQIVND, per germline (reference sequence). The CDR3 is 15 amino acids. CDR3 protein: CASRGRGHSGNTIYF. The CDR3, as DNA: TGTGCCAGTAGAGGCAGGGGCCACTCTGGAAACACCATATATTTT.

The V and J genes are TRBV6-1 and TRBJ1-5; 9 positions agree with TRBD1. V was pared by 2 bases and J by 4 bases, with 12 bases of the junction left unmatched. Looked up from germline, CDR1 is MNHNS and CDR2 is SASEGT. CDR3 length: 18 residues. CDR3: CASSERSWDRVLNQPQHF. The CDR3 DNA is TGTGCCAGCAGTGAAAGGTCTTGGGACAGGGTTTTGAATCAGCCCCAGCATTTT.

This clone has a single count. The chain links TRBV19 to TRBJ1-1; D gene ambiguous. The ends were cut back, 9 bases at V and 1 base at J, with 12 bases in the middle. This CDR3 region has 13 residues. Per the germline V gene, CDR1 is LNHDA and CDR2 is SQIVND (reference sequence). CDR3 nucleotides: TGTGCCAGCAGTGGACTTACGAACACTGAAGCTTTCTTT. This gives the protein CASSGLTNTEAFF.